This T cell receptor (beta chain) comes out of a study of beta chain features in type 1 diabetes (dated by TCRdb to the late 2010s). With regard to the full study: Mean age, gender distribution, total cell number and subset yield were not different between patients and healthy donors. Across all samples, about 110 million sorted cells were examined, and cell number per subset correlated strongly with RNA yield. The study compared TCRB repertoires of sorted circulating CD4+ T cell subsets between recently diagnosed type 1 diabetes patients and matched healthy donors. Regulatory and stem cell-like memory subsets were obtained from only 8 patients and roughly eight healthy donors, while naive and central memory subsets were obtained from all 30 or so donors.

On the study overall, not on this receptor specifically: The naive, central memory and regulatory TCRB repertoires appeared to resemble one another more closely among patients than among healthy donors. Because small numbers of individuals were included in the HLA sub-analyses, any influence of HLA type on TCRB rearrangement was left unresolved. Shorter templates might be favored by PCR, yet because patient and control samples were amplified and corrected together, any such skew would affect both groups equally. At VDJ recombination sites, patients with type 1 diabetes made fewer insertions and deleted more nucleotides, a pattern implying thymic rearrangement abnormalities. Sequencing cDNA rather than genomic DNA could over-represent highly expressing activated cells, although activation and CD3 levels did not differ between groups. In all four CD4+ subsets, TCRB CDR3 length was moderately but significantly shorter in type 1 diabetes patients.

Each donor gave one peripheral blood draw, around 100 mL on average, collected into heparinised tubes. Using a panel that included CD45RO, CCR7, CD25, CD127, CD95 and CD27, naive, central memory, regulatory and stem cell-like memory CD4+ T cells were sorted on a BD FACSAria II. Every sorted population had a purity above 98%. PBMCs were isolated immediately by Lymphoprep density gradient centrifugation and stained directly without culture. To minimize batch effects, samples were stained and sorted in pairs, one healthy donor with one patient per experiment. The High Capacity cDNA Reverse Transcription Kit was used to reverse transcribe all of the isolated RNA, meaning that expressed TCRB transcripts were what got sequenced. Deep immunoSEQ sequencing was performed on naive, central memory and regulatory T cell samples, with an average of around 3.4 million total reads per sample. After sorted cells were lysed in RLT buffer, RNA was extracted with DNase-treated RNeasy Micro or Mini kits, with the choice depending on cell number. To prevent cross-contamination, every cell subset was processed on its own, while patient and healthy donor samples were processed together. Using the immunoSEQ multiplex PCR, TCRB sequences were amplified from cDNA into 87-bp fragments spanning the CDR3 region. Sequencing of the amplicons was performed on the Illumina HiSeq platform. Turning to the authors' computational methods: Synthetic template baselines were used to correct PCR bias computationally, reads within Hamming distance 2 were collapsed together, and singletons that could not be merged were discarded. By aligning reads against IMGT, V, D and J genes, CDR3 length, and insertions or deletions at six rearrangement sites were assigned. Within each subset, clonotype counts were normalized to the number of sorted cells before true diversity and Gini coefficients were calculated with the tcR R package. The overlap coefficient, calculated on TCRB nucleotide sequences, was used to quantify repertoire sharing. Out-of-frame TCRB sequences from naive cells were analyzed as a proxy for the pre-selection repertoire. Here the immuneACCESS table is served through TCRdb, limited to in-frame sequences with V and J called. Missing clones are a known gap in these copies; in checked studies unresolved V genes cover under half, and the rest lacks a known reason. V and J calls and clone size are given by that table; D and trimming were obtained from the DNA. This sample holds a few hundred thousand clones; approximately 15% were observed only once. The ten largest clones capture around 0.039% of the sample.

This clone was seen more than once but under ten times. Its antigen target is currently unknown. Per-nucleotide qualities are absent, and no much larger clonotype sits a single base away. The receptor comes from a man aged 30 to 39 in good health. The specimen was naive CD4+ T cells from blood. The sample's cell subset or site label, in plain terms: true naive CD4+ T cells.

The CDR3 here reads CSVGRDSDRSAQHF. The nucleotide sequence reads as follows: TGCAGCGTAGGCCGAGACAGCGACCGATCGGCCCAGCATTTT. The rearranged chain carries TRBV29-1 and TRBJ1-5; TRBD1 is possibly the D segment (5 matching bases). A distance of 23 bases separates the germline ends of V and J, which lose 6 bases and 11 bases respectively. The CDR3 has 14 amino acids, counting the end cysteine and phenylalanine. CDR3 DNA only is kept here, 42 bases in frame from base 1. Per the germline V gene, SQVTM is the CDR1 and ANQGSEA is the CDR2.